These 32 T cell receptor beta chains came from one sample sequenced in a study of blood T cell repertoires in COVID-19. Repertoires were generated with immunoSEQ multiplex PCR, while TCRdb's copy carries only in-frame clones and drops some. Of about 110,000 clones listed, 65% to 80% were seen once; the top ten hold roughly 2%. Source material: peripheral blood. These receptors were collected from a woman aged 35 to 49 with acute or convalescent COVID-19.

This sequence joins TRBV30 and TRBJ2-3; 9 bases fit TRBD1. CDR3 length equals 17 residues. From germline, CDR1 is GTSNPN and CDR2 SVGIG (reference sequence). V dropped 1 base and J dropped 5; count of bases not matched to a gene: 13. In DNA form, the CDR3 reads TGTGCCTGGAGTGGGAAACCGGGACAGGGACCTGGAGATACGCAGTATTTT. The encoded protein is CAWSGKPGQGPGDTQYF. Together with reference TRBV30 and TRBJ2-3, the CDR3 gives the full variable domain: SQTIHQWPATLVQPVGSPLSLECTVEGTSNPNLYWYRQAAGRGLQLLFYSVGIGQISSEVPQNLSASRPQDRQFILSSKKLLLSDSGFYLCAWSGKPGQGPGDTQYFGPGTRLTVL.

The chain carries TRBV2 and TRBJ2-5, with 7 bases fitting TRBD1. From germline, CDR1 is SNHLY and CDR2 FYNNEI. The CDR3 has 16 amino acids. The junction had 13 bases not matched to a gene; V was cut back by 7 bases and J by 2 bases. CDR3 in DNA: TGTGCCAGCATTGCTGGCCGAAGGGACAGACAAGAGACCCAGTACTTC. It codes for CASIAGRRDRQETQYF.

V is TRBV5-8 and J is TRBJ2-6; D is unclear. V lost 0 bases and J lost 5, with 12 bases in between. This CDR3 has 16 residues. CDR1 and CDR2 (germline): SGHTS, YDEGEE. The CDR3 sequence: CASSLERSLRANVLTF. Written as DNA, the CDR3 is TGTGCCAGCAGCTTGGAAAGGAGCTTGAGGGCCAACGTCCTGACTTTC. The variable domain in full, with the rest retrieved from reference TRBV5-8 and TRBJ2-6, is EAGVTQSPTHLIKTRGQQATLRCSPISGHTSVYWYQQALGLGLQFLLWYDEGEERNRGNFPPRFSGRQFPNYSSELNVNALELEDSALYLCASSLERSLRANVLTFGAGSRLTVL.

This chain connects TRBV2 to TRBJ2-7; D is perhaps TRBD1 (6 bases). The V gene lost 8 bases and the J gene lost 2 bases, with 13 bases spanning the gap. CDR3 length: 13 amino acids. Germline V gene lookup returns CDR1 SNHLY and CDR2 FYNNEI. The CDR3 here is CASFSGETYEQYF. The DNA for the CDR3 is TGTGCCAGCTTTTCAGGGGAAACCTACGAGCAGTACTTC.

The chain has TRBV3-1 (or the pseudogene TRBV3-2) and TRBJ2-1; no clear D gene. The CDR3 has 17 amino acids. Germline lookup yields CDR1 LGHDT and CDR2 YNNKEL (reference sequence). V was clipped by 0 bases and J by 9 bases, with 21 bases between them. CDR3 residues: CASSQESPLSLLGEQFF. The CDR3 DNA reads as TGTGCCAGCAGCCAAGAATCCCCTCTTAGCCTTTTGGGTGAGCAGTTCTTC.

Comments on this clone: At one end the junction does not follow the germline gene, possibly because of a read error. V is TRBV18 and J is TRBJ1-6, with 9 bases aligning to TRBD1. The CDR3 spans 15 residues. Germline-derived CDR1 and CDR2 are KGHSH and LQKENI. CDR3 residues: CASAPGQGHSSPLHF. The CDR3 DNA reads as TGTGCCAGCGCACCTGGACAGGGGCACAGCTCACCCCTCCACTTT.

This chain uses TRBV2 with TRBJ1-3, with 7 bases aligning to TRBD1. This CDR3 is built from 14 residues. Germline loops: CDR1 SNHLY, CDR2 FYNNEI. The V and J ends lost 4 bases and 2 bases, in that order; junction bases with no gene match: 2. CDR3 in DNA: TGTGCCAGCAGTGGGACAGGTACTGGAAACACCATATATTTT. Amino acids: CASSGTGTGNTIYF.

The gene calls are TRBV19 and TRBJ2-3; possible D gene TRBD1, 6 bases. CDR1 is LNHDA and CDR2 is SQIVND in the germline V gene (reference sequence). V lost 6 bases to trimming and J lost 2 bases, with 18 bases between them. The CDR3 covers 16 residues. CDR3 bases: TGTGCCAGTAGGAAAGGACAGCATACCACCACAGATACGCAGTATTTT. Translation: CASRKGQHTTTDTQYF. Combining the CDR3 with reference TRBV19 and TRBJ2-3 gives the whole variable domain DGGITQSPKYLFRKEGQNVTLSCEQNLNHDAMYWYRQDPGQGLRLIYYSQIVNDFQKGDIAEGYSVSREKKESFPLTVTSAQKNPTAFYLCASRKGQHTTTDTQYFGPGTRLTVL.

The gene calls are TRBV9 and TRBJ2-5; D is perhaps TRBD2 (6 bases). Per germline, CDR1 SGDLS and CDR2 YYNGEE. The CDR3 loop spans 16 amino acids. V was clipped by 4 bases and J by 5 bases, with 21 bases between them. CDR3 loop: CASSPRGAVAGETQYF. Here the CDR3 DNA reads TGTGCCAGCAGCCCACGCGGGGCTGTGGCGGGGGAGACCCAGTACTTC.

The gene calls are TRBV6-5 and TRBJ1-5; TRBD1 matches at 7 bases. The CDR3 sequence is 15 residues long. V lost 7 bases and J lost 4; bases outside the gene matches: 10. The germline V gene has CDR1 MNHEY and CDR2 SVGAGI. This chain's CDR3 is CASKPPGQRNQPQHF. Written as DNA, the CDR3 is TGTGCCAGCAAACCGCCGGGACAGCGAAATCAGCCCCAGCATTTT.

This clone was observed a single time. The V gene is TRBV24-1, the J gene TRBJ2-3, with 7 nucleotides matching TRBD1. Unmatched junction bases numbered 9, after V lost 4 bases and J lost 0 bases. Germline CDR1 KGHDR, CDR2 SFDVKD. This CDR3 has 17 residues. CDR3 in amino acids: CATSDPTTGPSTDTQYF. In nucleotides, the CDR3 is TGTGCCACCAGTGACCCGACGACAGGGCCTAGCACAGATACGCAGTATTTT.

The rearrangement joins TRBV6-5 to TRBJ1-4, with D possibly TRBD1 on 5 matching bases. The V end lost 10 bases, the J end lost 0 bases, and 15 bases lay between the germline ends. There are 15 residues in the CDR3. The germline V gene has CDR1 MNHEY and CDR2 SVGAGI. In DNA, the CDR3 is TGTGCCACCATGACAGAACGAGCAACTAATGAAAAACTGTTTTTT. Translation: CATMTERATNEKLFF.

This clone has just one count. V and J are TRBV18 and TRBJ1-1; D is unclear. Germline V gene sequence: CDR1 KGHSH, CDR2 LQKENI. The V end was cut by 3 bases, the J end by 3 bases, with 8 bases between. CDR3 length: 13 residues. CDR3 sequence (DNA): TGTGCCAGCTCACCGTCCGAGTACACTGAAGCTTTCTTT. Its translation: CASSPSEYTEAFF. Looking up the rest from reference TRBV18 and TRBJ1-1 gives the full variable domain: NAGVMQNPRHLVRRRGQEARLRCSPMKGHSHVYWYRQLPEEGLKFMVYLQKENIIDESGMPKERFSAEFPKEGPSILRIQQVVRGDSAAYFCASSPSEYTEAFFGQGTRLTVV.

A remark on this clone: Additional DNA sequences in this sample encode the identical CDR3. This rearrangement joins TRBV30 to TRBJ2-5, with D perhaps matching TRBD2 (5 bases). V was trimmed by 0 bases and J by 4 bases, leaving 6 bases between them. The CDR3 sequence is 12 residues long. Looked up from germline, CDR1 is GTSNPN and CDR2 is SVGIG (reference sequence). The CDR3 region has the DNA TGTGCCTGGAGTGTACGGGGAGAGACCCAGTACTTC. This gives the protein CAWSVRGETQYF.

This sequence joins TRBV4-1 and TRBJ2-7; TRBD1 agrees at 7 bases. The V gene end was trimmed by 5 bases and the J gene end by 6 bases; junction bases not matched to a gene: 7. The V gene's germline CDR1 is MGHRA and CDR2 YSYEKL. The CDR3 is 13 amino acids. The CDR3 bases are TGCGCCAGCAGCGCGGACAGGTCCCTCGAGCAGTACTTC. This encodes CASSADRSLEQYF.

The chain has TRBV14 and TRBJ2-1; TRBD2 might be the D (6 bases). This CDR3 comprises 15 residues. V was trimmed by 4 bases and J by 7 bases, leaving 17 bases between them. Germline loops: CDR1 SGHDN, CDR2 FVKESK. The CDR3 here is CASSLELGGMNEQFF. Written as DNA, the CDR3 is TGTGCCAGCAGCCTTGAGCTGGGGGGTATGAATGAGCAGTTCTTC.

The chain joins TRBV4-1 to TRBJ2-5, with TRBD1 matching over 9 bases. The V gene end was trimmed by 2 bases and the J gene end by 4 bases; junction bases not matched to a gene: 11. The CDR3 is 17 residues long. Germline-derived CDR1 and CDR2 are MGHRA and YSYEKL. The chain's CDR3 is CASSQSPGGQGRETQYF. CDR3 DNA: TGCGCCAGCAGCCAATCCCCAGGAGGACAGGGGAGAGAGACCCAGTACTTC.

The chain joins TRBV5-4 to TRBJ2-1; 8 bases agree with TRBD1. The germline V gene encodes CDR1 SGHNT and CDR2 YYREEE (reference sequence). V gave up 4 bases and J gave up 6 bases; unmatched junction bases: 3. CDR3 size: 13 residues. CDR3 sequence: CASSPGQGNEQFF. For the CDR3, the DNA is TGTGCCAGCAGCCCCGGACAGGGCAATGAGCAGTTCTTC. Combining the CDR3 with reference TRBV5-4 and TRBJ2-1 gives the whole variable domain ETGVTQSPTHLIKTRGQQVTLRCSSQSGHNTVSWYQQALGQGPQFIFQYYREEENGRGNFPPRFSGLQFPNYSSELNVNALELDDSALYLCASSPGQGNEQFFGPGTRLTVL.

This chain connects TRBV5-4 to TRBJ1-2; D not resolved. The CDR3 runs to 15 residues. V was pared by 1 base and J by 0 bases, with 10 bases between. In germline, CDR1 is SGHNT, CDR2 YYREEE (reference sequence). In nucleotides, the CDR3 is TGTGCCAGCAGCTTGTGGGGAGGAACTAACTATGGCTACACCTTC. Amino acid sequence: CASSLWGGTNYGYTF. The full variable domain, completed using reference TRBV5-4 and TRBJ1-2, is ETGVTQSPTHLIKTRGQQVTLRCSSQSGHNTVSWYQQALGQGPQFIFQYYREEENGRGNFPPRFSGLQFPNYSSELNVNALELDDSALYLCASSLWGGTNYGYTFGSGTRLTVV.

The genes are TRBV6-5 and TRBJ2-7, with 10 bases fitting TRBD1. CDR1 and CDR2 from the germline V gene are MNHEY and SVGAGI. The CDR3 extends over 13 amino acids. Trimming took 7 bases from V and 7 from J; bases not matched to a gene: 7. Here the CDR3 reads CASNPGQGWEQYF. CDR3 DNA sequence: TGTGCCAGCAACCCGGGACAGGGGTGGGAGCAGTACTTC.

The genes are TRBV6-5 and TRBJ2-7; D may be TRBD1 (5 bases). CDR1 MNHEY and CDR2 SVGAGI come from the germline V gene. V was pared by 2 bases and J by 2 bases, with 10 bases between. The CDR3 has 14 residues. CDR3 nucleotides: TGTGCCAGCAGTTACCGCACAGGCACCTACGAGCAGTACTTC. Translating gives CASSYRTGTYEQYF.

The chain is built from TRBV7-2 and TRBJ2-7; 7 bases line up with TRBD2. With 3 bases clipped from V and 0 bases from J, the junction kept 11 bases outside the gene matches. The CDR3 runs 17 residues. Per the germline V gene, CDR1 is SGHTA and CDR2 is FQGNSA. For the CDR3, the DNA is TGTGCCAGCAGCTTCGGTGGAGCGGGGACCTCCTCCTACGAGCAGTACTTC. Its translation is CASSFGGAGTSSYEQYF.

This rearrangement joins TRBV9 to TRBJ2-5; the match to TRBD2 covers 11 bases. From germline, CDR1 is SGDLS and CDR2 YYNGEE. This CDR3 is built from 14 residues. The ends lost 4 bases at V and 5 bases at J; junction bases unmatched: 4. CDR3: CASSTSGGWETQYF. CDR3 coding DNA: TGTGCCAGCAGCACTAGCGGGGGTTGGGAGACCCAGTACTTC.

This sequence joins TRBV19 and TRBJ1-6; TRBD1 aligns across 7 bases. J lost 6 bases, V lost 5 bases, and 7 bases had no gene match. Germline-derived CDR1 and CDR2 are LNHDA and SQIVND (reference sequence). The length of the CDR3 is 15 residues. In DNA, the CDR3 is TGTGCCAGTAGTTCCCAGACAGGGACTAATTCACCCCTCCACTTT. Its translation is CASSSQTGTNSPLHF.

This chain links TRBV2 with TRBJ2-1, with D possibly matching TRBD2 (6 bases). CDR1 and CDR2 (germline): SNHLY, FYNNEI. V lost 5 bases and J lost 6, with 11 bases in between. The CDR3 length is 13 residues. CDR3 sequence (DNA): TGTGCCAGCAGTAGCCTAGCGTTCAATGAGCAGTTCTTC. This encodes CASSSLAFNEQFF.

This clone was seen a few times. The chain employs TRBV7-2 and TRBJ2-4; 7 bases line up with TRBD2. The junction had 2 bases not matched to a gene; V was cut back by 2 bases and J by 1 base. The CDR3 is 15 residues long. Germline V gene lookup returns CDR1 SGHTA and CDR2 FQGNSA. The CDR3 loop is CASSLLGGAKNIQYF. In nucleotides, the CDR3 is TGTGCCAGCAGCTTACTCGGGGGGGCCAAAAACATTCAGTACTTC.

The chain couples TRBV7-9 to TRBJ1-5; D ambiguous. The CDR3 has 16 amino acids. V shed 1 base and J shed 3 bases, with 13 bases lying between them. Germline V gene lookup returns CDR1 SEHNR and CDR2 FQNEAQ (reference sequence). The CDR3 protein is CASSLGSGLDNQPQHF. In DNA, the CDR3 is TGTGCCAGCAGCTTAGGATCGGGTCTGGACAATCAGCCCCAGCATTTT.

The V gene is TRBV6-1, the J gene TRBJ1-3, with 7 bases identical to TRBD1. Germline-derived CDR1 and CDR2 are MNHNS and SASEGT. J gave up 0 bases and V 2 bases, and 4 bases lay outside the gene matches. This CDR3 spans 16 amino acids. The CDR3 is CASSESSGGSGNTIYF. In nucleotides, the CDR3 is TGTGCCAGCAGTGAATCCTCAGGGGGCTCTGGAAACACCATATATTTT.

The chain links TRBV10-3 to TRBJ2-3; TRBD2 matches at 10 bases. The CDR3 is made up of 16 amino acids. Germline loops: CDR1 ENHRY, CDR2 SYGVKD. V gave up 3 bases and J gave up 3 bases; unmatched junction bases: 6. DNA of the CDR3: TGTGCCATCAGTGATTTAGCGGGGGGTGGGACAGATACGCAGTATTTT. This translates into CAISDLAGGGTDTQYF.

This clone was recorded a few times. The chain joins TRBV7-7 to TRBJ2-5, with 8 bases lining up with TRBD1. Per the germline V gene, CDR1 is SSHAT and CDR2 is FNYEAQ (reference sequence). The junction had 6 bases not matched to a gene; V was cut back by 1 base and J by 5 bases. This CDR3 contains 15 residues. CDR3 amino acids: CASSLVRGRRETQYF. CDR3 coding DNA: TGTGCCAGCAGCTTAGTCAGGGGGCGACGGGAGACCCAGTACTTC. Supplemented by reference TRBV7-7 and TRBJ2-5, the full variable domain reads GAGVSQSPRYKVTKRGQDVTLRCDPISSHATLYWYQQALGQGPEFLTYFNYEAQPDKSGLPSDRFSAERPEGSISTLTIQRTEQRDSAMYRCASSLVRGRRETQYFGPGTRLLVL.

The V and J genes are TRBV5-1 and TRBJ1-1; tentative D call: TRBD1 (6 bases). Trimming shortened V by 0 bases and J by 7 bases, and 16 bases separated the two germline ends. The CDR3 contains 15 residues. The germline V gene encodes CDR1 SGHRS and CDR2 YFSETQ. DNA of the CDR3: TGCGCCAGCAGCTTGGAGGGGGGGCGGACAGATGAAGCTTTCTTT. It is translated as CASSLEGGRTDEAFF.

This chain connects TRBV5-1 to TRBJ2-7, with unresolved D. The V gene's germline CDR1 is SGHRS and CDR2 YFSETQ. V lost 4 bases to trimming and J lost 0 bases, with 11 bases between them. The CDR3 extends over 14 amino acids. The CDR3 sequence: CASSPRLSSYEQYF. Here the CDR3 DNA reads TGCGCCAGCAGCCCCCGGTTAAGCTCCTACGAGCAGTACTTC.